In this sample, the clone carrying this T cell receptor (beta chain) turned up a few times. Here immunoSEQ multiplex PCR was the method, and the copy in TCRdb shows in-frame clones only, minus some. The data hold roughly 51,000 clones, with around 85% observed a single time. This sample is part of a study of PD-L1 blockade in urothelial cancer. Study overall: Across blood samples, T cells had a median count of approximately 130,000.

The time point was: peripheral blood 6 weeks after treatment start. The V end lost 1 base, the J end lost 6 bases, and 14 bases lay between the germline ends. Germline V lookup: CDR1 SGHDT, CDR2 YYEEEE. This CDR3 has 15 amino acids. This clonotype was obtained from a man aged 50 to 59 with urothelial cancer. The rearrangement links TRBV5-6 to TRBJ2-1; D is possibly TRBD1 (5 bases). The sequenced sample was PBMCs, obtained around atezolizumab (anti-PD-L1) treatment. The CDR3: CASSLSAGMGNEQFF. CDR3 nucleotide sequence: TGTGCCAGCAGCTTGAGTGCAGGGATGGGCAATGAGCAGTTCTTC.